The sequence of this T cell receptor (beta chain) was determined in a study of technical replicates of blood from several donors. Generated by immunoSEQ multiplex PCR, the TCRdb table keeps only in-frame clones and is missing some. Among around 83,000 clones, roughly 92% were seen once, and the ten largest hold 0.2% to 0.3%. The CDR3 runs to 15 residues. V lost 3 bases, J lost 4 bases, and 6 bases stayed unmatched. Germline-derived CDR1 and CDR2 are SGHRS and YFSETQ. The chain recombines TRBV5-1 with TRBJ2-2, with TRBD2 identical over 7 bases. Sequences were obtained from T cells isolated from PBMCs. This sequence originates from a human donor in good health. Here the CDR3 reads CASSSQLASTGELFF. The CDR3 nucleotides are TGCGCCAGCAGCTCCCAACTAGCGAGCACCGGGGAGCTGTTTTTT. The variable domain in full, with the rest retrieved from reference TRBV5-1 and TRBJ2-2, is KAGVTQTPRYLIKTRGQQVTLSCSPISGHRSVSWYQQTPGQGLQFLFEYFSETQRNKGNFPGRFSGRQFSNSRSEMNVSTLELGDSALYLCASSSQLASTGELFFGEGSRLTVL.